This T cell receptor beta chain was documented in a study of T cell changes during pregnancy in multiple sclerosis. CDR3 length equals 15 residues. Per the germline V gene, CDR1 is SGHTA and CDR2 is FQGNSA. V dropped 5 bases and J dropped 3; count of bases not matched to a gene: 7. The method was immunoSEQ multiplex PCR; TCRdb's version includes in-frame clones alone and lacks a portion of them. The sample lists about 55,000 clones, around 94% occurring once. The chain has TRBV7-2 and TRBJ2-7, with 10 bases fitting TRBD2. The specimen comprised CD8+ T cells from peripheral blood mononuclear cells, sampled in the third trimester of pregnancy. This receptor was identified in a female donor with multiple sclerosis, enrolled in a pregnancy study. CDR3: CASSLGASGSYEQYF. The CDR3 bases are TGTGCCAGCAGCCTTGGGGCTAGCGGGAGCTACGAGCAGTACTTC.